This T cell receptor beta chain was identified during a study of cytotoxic CD8 clonotypes in ibrutinib-treated CLL. For the study at large: Once patients had received a median around 12 months of treatment, range 6 to 36, response samples were obtained. Study-level findings and limits: Against age-matched healthy donors, baseline clonality ran higher and tracked circulating CD8+ T-cell counts. Clonality was higher at ibrutinib response and returned toward baseline at progression.

Trimming removed 6 bases from V and 1 base from J, with 9 bases in between. From germline, CDR1 is SGHTA and CDR2 FQGNSA. The CDR3 consists of 13 residues. Worth noting for this clone: The antigen is undetermined.

Sequencing was designed to attain a depth spanning 1 in 200,000 to 1 in 1 million T cells. Sequenced by immunoSEQ multiplex PCR; TCRdb stores in-frame clones only, minus some. This sample has approximately 32,000 clones, with approximately 69% found just once. The V call is TRBV7-2, the J call TRBJ2-5; a weak D match, TRBD2 (6 bases). The source material was PBMCs, sampled before ibrutinib treatment. The source of this sequence is a human donor with chronic lymphocytic leukemia. CDR3 nucleotide sequence: TGTGCCAGCAGGGTTAGCGGCCAAGAGACCCAGTACTTC. Protein: CASRVSGQETQYF.